This T cell receptor beta chain comes out of a study of memory CD4+ T cells and cytomegalovirus serostatus. Here immunoSEQ multiplex PCR was the method, and the copy in TCRdb shows in-frame clones only, minus some. The profile shows some 65,000 clones, around 80% of them singletons. The sort gate was single viable CD3+CD4+CD8-CD45RO+ cells for memory CD4+ T cells. The CDR3 length is 13 residues. V gave up 4 bases and J gave up 8 bases; unmatched junction bases: 6. Germline loops: CDR1 SGHNT, CDR2 YYREEE (reference sequence). The chain carries TRBV5-4 and TRBJ1-2; the match to TRBD1 covers 9 bases. The origin of this receptor is an adult in good health and CMV-seronegative. Some clones in this sample may be carry-over from other donors' samples. Sequencing used memory CD4+ T cells from blood. CDR3 in amino acids: CASSLQGAKGYTF. CDR3 sequence (DNA): TGTGCCAGCAGCCTACAGGGGGCTAAGGGCTACACCTTC. Full variable domain (missing parts from reference TRBV5-4 and TRBJ1-2): ETGVTQSPTHLIKTRGQQVTLRCSSQSGHNTVSWYQQALGQGPQFIFQYYREEENGRGNFPPRFSGLQFPNYSSELNVNALELDDSALYLCASSLQGAKGYTFGSGTRLTVV.